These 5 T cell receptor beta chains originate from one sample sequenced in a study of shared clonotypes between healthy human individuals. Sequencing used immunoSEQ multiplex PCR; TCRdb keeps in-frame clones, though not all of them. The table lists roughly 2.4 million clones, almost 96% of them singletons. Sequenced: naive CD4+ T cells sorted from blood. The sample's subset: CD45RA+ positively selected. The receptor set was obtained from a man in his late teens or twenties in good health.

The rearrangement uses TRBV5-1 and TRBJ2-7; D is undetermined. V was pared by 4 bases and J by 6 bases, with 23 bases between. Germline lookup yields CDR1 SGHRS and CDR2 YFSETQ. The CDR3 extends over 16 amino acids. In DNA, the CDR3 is TGCGCCAGCAGCCTAAACCCTTCGGTGGCTCCAGGCGAGCAGTACTTC. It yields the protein CASSLNPSVAPGEQYF.

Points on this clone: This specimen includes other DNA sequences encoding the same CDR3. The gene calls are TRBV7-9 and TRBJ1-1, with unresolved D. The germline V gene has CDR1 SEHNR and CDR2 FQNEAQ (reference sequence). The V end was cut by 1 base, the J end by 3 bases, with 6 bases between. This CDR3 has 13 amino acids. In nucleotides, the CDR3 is TGTGCCAGCAGCTTAGTCGTCGACACTGAAGCTTTCTTT. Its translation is CASSLVVDTEAFF.

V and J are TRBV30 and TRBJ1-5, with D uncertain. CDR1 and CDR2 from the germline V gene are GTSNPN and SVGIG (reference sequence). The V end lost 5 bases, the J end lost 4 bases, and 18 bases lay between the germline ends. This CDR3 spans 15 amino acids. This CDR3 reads CAWVPWSSTNQPQHF. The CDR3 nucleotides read TGTGCCTGGGTCCCTTGGAGCAGCACGAATCAGCCCCAGCATTTT. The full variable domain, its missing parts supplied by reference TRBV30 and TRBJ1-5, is SQTIHQWPATLVQPVGSPLSLECTVEGTSNPNLYWYRQAAGRGLQLLFYSVGIGQISSEVPQNLSASRPQDRQFILSSKKLLLSDSGFYLCAWVPWSSTNQPQHFGDGTRLSIL.

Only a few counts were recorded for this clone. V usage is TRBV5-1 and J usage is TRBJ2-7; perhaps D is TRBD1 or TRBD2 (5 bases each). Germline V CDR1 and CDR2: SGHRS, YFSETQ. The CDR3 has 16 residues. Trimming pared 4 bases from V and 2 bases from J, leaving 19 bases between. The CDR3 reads CASSPTAGQGPYEQYF. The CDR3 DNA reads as TGCGCCAGCAGCCCCACGGCGGGCCAGGGCCCCTACGAGCAGTACTTC.

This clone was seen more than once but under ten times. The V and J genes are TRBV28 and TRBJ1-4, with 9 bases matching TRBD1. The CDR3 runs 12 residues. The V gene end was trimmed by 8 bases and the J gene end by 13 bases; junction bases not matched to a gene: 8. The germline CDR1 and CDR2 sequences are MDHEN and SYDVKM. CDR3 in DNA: TGTGCCAGCGGTCCCGGGACAGGGTTACTGTTTTTT. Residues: CASGPGTGLLFF.